This T cell receptor beta chain was profiled in a study of Ad26.COV2.S vaccination and SARS-CoV-2 variants. Study-wide results and limits: Vaccine recipients posted higher spike-specific TCR breadth than their placebo counterparts.

The CDR3 spans 15 residues. Germline CDR1 reads SGHDT; CDR2 reads YYEEEE. With V trimmed by 4 bases and J by 4 bases, 11 bases remained unmatched. Stated treatment: some 20 received Ad26.COV2.S at low or high dose, single or two shots; roughly 5 received placebo; per-sample allocation not given. Day 63 after the first injection of vaccine or placebo was the sampling time. Measured with immunoSEQ multiplex PCR; TCRdb has only the in-frame clones, and not every one. The sample consists of some 450,000 clones, less than 95% of them appearing once. Regarding this clone: Its antigen is undetermined.

Here the sequenced sample was peripheral blood, taken in a trial of Ad26.COV2.S vaccine versus placebo. This TCR was sampled from a person aged 18 to 65 who received the Ad26.COV2.S COVID-19 vaccine or a placebo. V usage is TRBV5-6 and J usage is TRBJ2-7, with 7 bases identical to TRBD1. This chain's CDR3 is CASSRYDRDSYEQYF. In DNA form, the CDR3 reads TGTGCCAGCAGCAGGTATGACAGGGATTCGTACGAGCAGTACTTC.